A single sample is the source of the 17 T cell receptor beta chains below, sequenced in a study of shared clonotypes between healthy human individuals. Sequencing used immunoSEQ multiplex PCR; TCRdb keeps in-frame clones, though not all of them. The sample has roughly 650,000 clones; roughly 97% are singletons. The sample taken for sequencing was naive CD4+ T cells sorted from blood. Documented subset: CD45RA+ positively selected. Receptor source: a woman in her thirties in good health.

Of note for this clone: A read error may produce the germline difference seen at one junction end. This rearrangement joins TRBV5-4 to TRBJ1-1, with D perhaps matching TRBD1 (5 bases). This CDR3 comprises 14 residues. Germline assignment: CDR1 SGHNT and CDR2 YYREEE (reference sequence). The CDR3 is CASSLQTANTEAFF. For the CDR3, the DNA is TGTGCCAGCAGCTTGCAGACAGCTAACACTGAGGCTTTCTTT.

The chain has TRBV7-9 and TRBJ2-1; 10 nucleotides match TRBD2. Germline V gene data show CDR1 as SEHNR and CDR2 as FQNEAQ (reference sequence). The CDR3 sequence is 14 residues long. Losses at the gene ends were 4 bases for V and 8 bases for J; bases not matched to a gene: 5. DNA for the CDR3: TGTGCCAGCAGCTCTCAGCGGGAGGGGGATGAGCAGTTCTTC. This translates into CASSSQREGDEQFF.

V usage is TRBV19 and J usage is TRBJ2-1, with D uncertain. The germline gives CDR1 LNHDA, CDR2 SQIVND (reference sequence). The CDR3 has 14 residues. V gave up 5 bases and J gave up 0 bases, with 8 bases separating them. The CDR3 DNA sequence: TGTGCCAGTAGTTCGGAAAGCTCCTACAATGAGCAGTTCTTC. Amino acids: CASSSESSYNEQFF.

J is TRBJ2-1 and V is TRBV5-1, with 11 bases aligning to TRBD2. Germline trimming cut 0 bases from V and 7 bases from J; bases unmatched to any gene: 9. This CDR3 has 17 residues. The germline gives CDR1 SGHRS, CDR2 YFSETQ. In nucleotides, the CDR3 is TGCGCCAGCAGCTTGGTACCTAGCGGGAGGTATGGTAATGAGCAGTTCTTC. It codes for CASSLVPSGRYGNEQFF.

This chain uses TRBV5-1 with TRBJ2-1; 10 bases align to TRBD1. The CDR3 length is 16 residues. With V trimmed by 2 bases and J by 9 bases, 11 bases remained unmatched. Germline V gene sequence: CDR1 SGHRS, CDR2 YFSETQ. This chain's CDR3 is CASSFIPGTGVSEQFF. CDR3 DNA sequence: TGCGCCAGCAGCTTTATCCCCGGGACAGGGGTAAGTGAGCAGTTCTTC. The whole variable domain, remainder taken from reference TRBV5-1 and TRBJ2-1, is KAGVTQTPRYLIKTRGQQVTLSCSPISGHRSVSWYQQTPGQGLQFLFEYFSETQRNKGNFPGRFSGRQFSNSRSEMNVSTLELGDSALYLCASSFIPGTGVSEQFFGPGTRLTVL.

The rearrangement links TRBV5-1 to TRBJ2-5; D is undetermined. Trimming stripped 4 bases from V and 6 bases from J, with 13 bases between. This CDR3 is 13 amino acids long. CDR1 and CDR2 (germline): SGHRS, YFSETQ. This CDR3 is CASSRLGAKTQYF. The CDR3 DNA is TGCGCCAGCAGCCGCCTAGGTGCAAAGACCCAGTACTTC.

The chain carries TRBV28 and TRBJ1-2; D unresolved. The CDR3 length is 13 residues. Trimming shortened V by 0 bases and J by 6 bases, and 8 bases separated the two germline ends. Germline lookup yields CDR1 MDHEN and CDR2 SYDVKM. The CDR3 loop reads CASSLWGGDGYTF. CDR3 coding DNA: TGTGCCAGCAGTTTATGGGGCGGCGATGGCTACACCTTC.

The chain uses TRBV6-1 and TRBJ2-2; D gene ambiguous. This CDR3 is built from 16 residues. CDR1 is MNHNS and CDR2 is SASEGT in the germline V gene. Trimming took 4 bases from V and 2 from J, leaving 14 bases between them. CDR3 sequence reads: CASSGVRKENTGELFF. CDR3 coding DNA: TGTGCCAGCAGTGGGGTCAGGAAAGAAAACACCGGGGAGCTGTTTTTT.

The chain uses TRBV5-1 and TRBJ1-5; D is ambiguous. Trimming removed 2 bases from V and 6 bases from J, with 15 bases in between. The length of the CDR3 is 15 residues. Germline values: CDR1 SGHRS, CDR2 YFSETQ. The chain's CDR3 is CASSFSAGDGQPQHF. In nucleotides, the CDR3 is TGCGCCAGCAGCTTCTCCGCCGGGGATGGTCAGCCCCAGCATTTT.

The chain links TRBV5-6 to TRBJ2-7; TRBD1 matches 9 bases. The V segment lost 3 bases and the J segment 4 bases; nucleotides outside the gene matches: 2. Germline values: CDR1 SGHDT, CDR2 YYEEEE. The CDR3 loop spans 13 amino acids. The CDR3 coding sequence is TGTGCCAGCAGCTGGGACAGGGCATACGAGCAGTACTTC. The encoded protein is CASSWDRAYEQYF.

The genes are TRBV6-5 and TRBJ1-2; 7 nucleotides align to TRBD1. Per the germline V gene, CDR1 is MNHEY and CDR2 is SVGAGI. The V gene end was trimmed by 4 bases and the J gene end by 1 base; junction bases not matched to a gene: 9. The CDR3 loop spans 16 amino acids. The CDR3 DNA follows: TGTGCCAGCAGTTTTTCGACAGGGACTATTAACTATGGCTACACCTTC. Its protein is CASSFSTGTINYGYTF.

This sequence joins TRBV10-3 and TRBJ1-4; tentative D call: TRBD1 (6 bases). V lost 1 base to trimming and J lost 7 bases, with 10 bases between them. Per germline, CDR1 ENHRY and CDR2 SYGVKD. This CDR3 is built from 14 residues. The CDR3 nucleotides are TGTGCCATCAGTGAGTGGGGGGCAGGTGAAAAACTGTTTTTT. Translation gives CAISEWGAGEKLFF.

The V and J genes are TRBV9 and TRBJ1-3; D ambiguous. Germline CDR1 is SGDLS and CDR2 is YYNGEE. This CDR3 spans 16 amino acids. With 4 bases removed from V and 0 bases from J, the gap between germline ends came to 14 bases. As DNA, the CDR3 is TGTGCCAGCAGCTCCAGTCGGTTAGGCTCTGGAAACACCATATATTTT. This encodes CASSSSRLGSGNTIYF.

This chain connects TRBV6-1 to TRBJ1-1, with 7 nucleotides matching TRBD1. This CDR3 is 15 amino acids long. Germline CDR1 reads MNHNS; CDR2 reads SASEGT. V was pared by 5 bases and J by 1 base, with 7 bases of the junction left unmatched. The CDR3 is CASSLQTGTNTEAFF. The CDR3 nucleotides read TGTGCCAGCAGTCTCCAGACAGGGACGAACACTGAAGCTTTCTTT.

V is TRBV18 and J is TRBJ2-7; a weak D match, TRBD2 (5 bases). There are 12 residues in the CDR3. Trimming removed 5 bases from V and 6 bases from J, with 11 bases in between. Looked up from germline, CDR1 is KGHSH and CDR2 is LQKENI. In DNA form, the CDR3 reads TGTGCCAGCTCAGTAAAAGGGAGCGAGCAGTACTTC. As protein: CASSVKGSEQYF.

For the CDR3, the DNA is TGCGCCAGCAGCCCCGGCAGGGTAGCAGGTGGAGATACGCAGTATTTT. Protein product: CASSPGRVAGGDTQYF. The chain employs TRBV4-1 and TRBJ2-3; a weak D match, TRBD1 (5 bases). This CDR3 contains 16 residues. CDR1 MGHRA and CDR2 YSYEKL come from the germline V gene. V shed 4 bases and J shed 5 bases, with 19 bases lying between them.

For the CDR3, the DNA is TGTGCAAGTCGCTTAGCTCGGGACAGGGGGGACTATGGCTACACCTTC. Amino acid sequence: CASRLARDRGDYGYTF. V and J are TRBV12-2 and TRBJ1-2; the listed D gene, TRBD1, was not tested against the DNA. TRBV12-2 is designated a pseudogene. The CDR3 spans 16 residues.